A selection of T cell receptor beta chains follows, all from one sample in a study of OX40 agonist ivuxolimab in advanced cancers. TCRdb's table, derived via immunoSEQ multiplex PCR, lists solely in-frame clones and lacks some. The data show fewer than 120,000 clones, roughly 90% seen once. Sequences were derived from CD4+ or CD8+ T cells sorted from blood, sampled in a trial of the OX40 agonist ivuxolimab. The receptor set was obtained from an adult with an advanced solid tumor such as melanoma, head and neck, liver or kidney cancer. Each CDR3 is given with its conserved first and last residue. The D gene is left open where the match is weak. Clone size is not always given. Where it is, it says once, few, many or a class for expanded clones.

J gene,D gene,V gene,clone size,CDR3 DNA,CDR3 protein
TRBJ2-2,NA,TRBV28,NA,TGTGCCAGCAGTTCCCCGGGTGGGACCGGGGAGCTGTTTTTT,CASSSPGGTGELFF
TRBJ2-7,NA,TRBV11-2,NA,TGTGCCAGCAGCTTAGATAGGCTAGCCCGTAGCGAGCAGTACTTC,CASSLDRLARSEQYF
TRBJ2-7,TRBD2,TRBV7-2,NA,TGTGCCAGCAGAAAGGGACTAGCGGGAAGCTACGAGCAGTACTTC,CASRKGLAGSYEQYF
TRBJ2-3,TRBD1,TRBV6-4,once,TGTGCCAGCAGTAGACAGGGCGGCGGCACAGATACGCAGTATTTT,CASSRQGGGTDTQYF
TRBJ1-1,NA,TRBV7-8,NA,TGTGCCAGCAGCTTTCTCCGCACTGAAGCTTTCTTT,CASSFLRTEAFF
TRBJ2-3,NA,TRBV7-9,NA,TGTGCCAGCAGCCCCACAGATACGCAGTATTTT,CASSPTDTQYF
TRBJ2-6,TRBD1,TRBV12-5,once,TGTGCTAGTGGTTTGGTAGACAGGGGTTGGTCTGGGGCCAACGTCCTGACTTTC,CASGLVDRGWSGANVLTF
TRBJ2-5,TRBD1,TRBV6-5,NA,TGTGCCAGCAGTTACAACAGGGGGGATGGGACCCAGTACTTC,CASSYNRGDGTQYF
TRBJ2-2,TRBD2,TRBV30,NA,TGTGCCTGGAGCCGCGGGGGAGGGCCGAACACCGGGGAGCTGTTTTTT,CAWSRGGGPNTGELFF
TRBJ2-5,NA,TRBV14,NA,TGTGCCAGCAGCCTGAGGGCAGGGAGAGAGACCCAGTACTTC,CASSLRAGRETQYF